The 29 T cell receptor beta chains presented below share a single source sample, sequenced in a study of cytomegalovirus exposure and HLA in healthy donors. The PCR made use of 60 Vbeta and 13 Jbeta primers. Sequenced by immunoSEQ multiplex PCR; TCRdb stores in-frame clones only, minus some. Of 130,000 to 150,000 clones listed, about three quarters are singletons. Sequencing was done on a sample of PBMCs. All receptors come from a man between 40 and 49 years old in good health and CMV-seropositive.

This chain joins TRBV2 and TRBJ2-7, with D tentatively TRBD2 (6 bases). V dropped 5 bases and J dropped 5 bases, with 22 bases sitting between them. From germline, CDR1 is SNHLY and CDR2 FYNNEI. The CDR3 loop spans 16 amino acids. This chain's CDR3 is CASSRTVGGAQHEQYF. DNA of the CDR3: TGTGCCAGCAGTCGCACCGTAGGCGGGGCGCAGCACGAGCAGTACTTC. The complete variable domain, with remaining parts taken from reference TRBV2 and TRBJ2-7, reads EPEVTQTPSHQVTQMGQEVILRCVPISNHLYFYWYRQILGQKVEFLVSFYNNEISEKSEIFDDQFSVERPDGSNFTLKIRSTKLEDSAMYFCASSRTVGGAQHEQYFGPGTRLTVT.

This clone was detected only a few times. V gene TRBV7-9 combines with J gene TRBJ2-7; TRBD2 matches 7 bases. Losses at the gene ends were 5 bases for V and 2 bases for J; bases not matched to a gene: 6. Germline V gene sequence: CDR1 SEHNR, CDR2 FQNEAQ (reference sequence). The CDR3 has 14 amino acids. The CDR3, as DNA: TGTGCCAGCAGCGGGGAGGGGACCCCCTACGAGCAGTACTTC. Its translation is CASSGEGTPYEQYF.

This chain links TRBV7-2 with TRBJ2-2; 8 nucleotides agree with TRBD1. CDR1 and CDR2 (germline): SGHTA, FQGNSA. J gave up 6 bases and V 0 bases, and 0 bases lay outside the gene matches. This CDR3 spans 14 amino acids. The CDR3 is CASSLAQGAGELFF. The DNA for the CDR3 is TGTGCCAGCAGCTTAGCACAGGGGGCCGGGGAGCTGTTTTTT.

The J gene is TRBJ1-3, the V gene TRBV27; a weak D match, TRBD1 (6 bases). The germline gives CDR1 MNHEY, CDR2 SMNVEV (reference sequence). This CDR3 is 15 amino acids long. The ends were cut back, 5 bases at V and 1 base at J, with 12 bases in the middle. The DNA of the CDR3 is TGTGCCAGCAGTCCGACAGGTGGATCTGGAAACACCATATATTTT. It is translated as CASSPTGGSGNTIYF.

This chain joins TRBV28 and TRBJ2-5, with a possible D match to TRBD1 (5 bases). Trimming left V 3 bases short and J 2 bases short, with 13 bases between. The CDR3 runs 15 residues. Germline-derived CDR1 and CDR2 are MDHEN and SYDVKM. The DNA for the CDR3 is TGTGCCAGCAGTTTTGACAGAGTTATTCAAGAGACCCAGTACTTC. Translated, it gives CASSFDRVIQETQYF.

The chain combines TRBV5-1 with TRBJ2-2; TRBD2 might be the D (6 bases). The V end lost 1 base, the J end lost 3 bases, and 10 bases lay between the germline ends. The CDR3 is made up of 15 amino acids. CDR1 is SGHRS, CDR2 YFSETQ, per germline. The CDR3 region has the DNA TGCGCCAGCAGCTTGAGGAGGGATCACACCGGGGAGCTGTTTTTT. Its translation is CASSLRRDHTGELFF.

The V and J genes are TRBV18 and TRBJ2-4; tentative D call: TRBD2 (6 bases). V gave up 3 bases and J gave up 8 bases, with 14 bases separating them. This CDR3 has 14 amino acids. Germline values: CDR1 KGHSH, CDR2 LQKENI. CDR3 amino acids: CASSPTRGEDIQYF. The CDR3 DNA reads as TGTGCCAGCTCACCGACACGCGGGGAAGACATTCAGTACTTC. The whole variable domain, filled in from reference TRBV18 and TRBJ2-4, reads NAGVMQNPRHLVRRRGQEARLRCSPMKGHSHVYWYRQLPEEGLKFMVYLQKENIIDESGMPKERFSAEFPKEGPSILRIQQVVRGDSAAYFCASSPTRGEDIQYFGAGTRLSVL.

The chain employs TRBV29-1 and TRBJ1-2; TRBD1 matches 7 bases. The junction had 7 bases not matched to a gene; V was cut back by 7 bases and J by 5 bases. CDR1 and CDR2 (germline): SQVTM, ANQGSEA. The CDR3 runs to 12 residues. The CDR3 DNA follows: TGCAGCGCTGGGGGACAGCTATATGGCTACACCTTC. This encodes CSAGGQLYGYTF.

The CDR3 loop is CASSTGRGETQYF. For the CDR3, the DNA is TGCGCCAGCAGCACGGGCCGAGGGGAGACCCAGTACTTC. This chain uses TRBV5-1 with TRBJ2-5; weak D call: TRBD2 (5 bases). CDR1 and CDR2 (germline): SGHRS, YFSETQ. V lost 4 bases and J lost 5, with 12 bases in between. The CDR3 spans 13 residues.

This clone has a single count. The chain employs TRBV27 and TRBJ2-1; no clear D. CDR1 and CDR2 from the germline V gene are MNHEY and SMNVEV (reference sequence). The CDR3 is made up of 13 amino acids. Trimming shortened V by 5 bases and J by 4 bases, and 9 bases separated the two germline ends. The CDR3 DNA follows: TGTGCCAGCAGTCTTCCCAGTTACAATGAGCAGTTCTTC. Encoded protein: CASSLPSYNEQFF.

This chain joins TRBV6-1 and TRBJ1-2; D not resolved. The CDR3 has 13 residues. Trimming removed 7 bases from V and 7 bases from J, with 16 bases in between. Germline V gene sequence: CDR1 MNHNS, CDR2 SASEGT. The CDR3 region has the DNA TGTGCCAGCACCTCGCAGGTTCGTTCTGGCTACACCTTC. The encoded protein is CASTSQVRSGYTF.

V gene TRBV7-2 combines with J gene TRBJ1-2, with D unresolved. CDR1 and CDR2 (germline): SGHTA, FQGNSA. The V gene lost 0 bases and the J gene lost 6 bases, with 20 bases spanning the gap. The length of the CDR3 is 17 residues. The CDR3 DNA follows: TGTGCCAGCAGCTTAGCGCCGCACATTACCCCTGTCGATGGCTACACCTTC. This sequence encodes CASSLAPHITPVDGYTF.

Concerning this clone: This specimen includes other DNA sequences encoding the same CDR3. The J gene is TRBJ1-2, the V gene TRBV5-6; the D is unclear. The germline gives CDR1 SGHDT, CDR2 YYEEEE. The CDR3 consists of 13 residues. The ends were cut back, 3 bases at V and 3 bases at J, with 9 bases in the middle. The CDR3 region is CASSSQAHYGYTF. The CDR3 DNA is TGTGCCAGCAGCTCCCAGGCCCACTATGGCTACACCTTC.

This rearrangement joins TRBV29-1 to TRBJ2-7; possible D gene TRBD1, 6 bases. Deletions cut 6 bases from V and 2 bases from J, with 17 bases between. Germline CDR1 SQVTM, CDR2 ANQGSEA. This CDR3 spans 14 amino acids. The CDR3 region is CSVKREQGAYEQYF. The CDR3 DNA sequence: TGCAGCGTCAAAAGGGAACAGGGCGCCTACGAGCAGTACTTC.

The V call is TRBV5-6, the J call TRBJ2-3; 9 bases fit TRBD2. Germline lookup yields CDR1 SGHDT and CDR2 YYEEEE. The CDR3 covers 14 residues. The junction had 3 bases not matched to a gene; V was cut back by 3 bases and J by 4 bases. CDR3 nucleotides: TGTGCCAGCAGCTCAGCGGGAGGCCCAGATACGCAGTATTTT. This sequence encodes CASSSAGGPDTQYF.

This chain links TRBV6-1 with TRBJ2-7; TRBD1 agrees at 9 bases. The V gene end was trimmed by 4 bases and the J gene end by 5 bases; junction bases not matched to a gene: 6. Germline CDR1 reads MNHNS; CDR2 reads SASEGT. The CDR3 is 14 amino acids. The chain's CDR3 is CASSGRTGADEQYF. The CDR3, as DNA: TGTGCCAGCAGTGGGAGGACAGGGGCGGACGAGCAGTACTTC.

The chain recombines TRBV5-1 with TRBJ2-7; 7 bases map to TRBD2. V lost 3 bases, J lost 3 bases, and 6 bases stayed unmatched. The CDR3 runs 14 residues. CDR1 and CDR2 from the germline V gene are SGHRS and YFSETQ. The CDR3 nucleotides read TGCGCCAGCAGCTCGGCCGAGCGGGACTACGAGCAGTACTTC. Protein sequence: CASSSAERDYEQYF.

Concerning this clone itself: Its ends do not fully match the called genes, so a read error is possible. The chain recombines TRBV7-9 with TRBJ1-1, with D perhaps TRBD1 (5 bases). The CDR3 is made up of 12 amino acids. Germline loops: CDR1 SEHNR, CDR2 FQNEAQ (reference sequence). The CDR3 DNA sequence: TGTTCCAGCAGCTCCATCAGGGCTGAAGCTTTCTTT. Translating it yields CSSSSIRAEAFF.

This clone occurred a few times. This chain connects TRBV5-4 to TRBJ2-5; 8 bases fit TRBD1. The CDR3 extends over 13 amino acids. Germline trimming cut 5 bases from V and 4 bases from J; bases unmatched to any gene: 4. Germline loops: CDR1 SGHNT, CDR2 YYREEE (reference sequence). CDR3 coding DNA: TGTGCCAGCAGATCCGACAGGGGAGAGACCCAGTACTTC. Translating it yields CASRSDRGETQYF.

With respect to this clone: One end of the junction does not line up with germline, which may come from a read error. This sequence joins TRBV6-1 and TRBJ1-6, with D perhaps matching TRBD1 (5 bases). The CDR3 spans 17 residues. From germline, CDR1 is MNHNS and CDR2 SASEGT. This CDR3 is CASSKAGGSSYNSPLHF. CDR3 DNA: TGTGCCAGCAGTAAAGCGGGGGGGTCCTCCTATAATTCACCCCTCCACTTT.

The rearrangement joins TRBV10-2 to TRBJ1-2; 7 bases agree with TRBD1. CDR1 is WSHSY and CDR2 is SAAADI in the germline V gene. Losses at the gene ends were 4 bases for V and 0 bases for J; bases not matched to a gene: 2. This CDR3 contains 14 residues. The CDR3 sequence: CASSVGTANYGYTF. The CDR3 region has the DNA TGCGCCAGCAGTGTGGGGACAGCTAACTATGGCTACACCTTC.

The chain carries TRBV18 and TRBJ2-3; D is possibly TRBD1 (5 bases). The CDR3 consists of 14 residues. Germline CDR1 is KGHSH and CDR2 is LQKENI. V lost 3 bases and J 4 bases, leaving 11 bases between the germline ends. The CDR3 spells CASSPTVPPDTQYF. The CDR3 DNA follows: TGTGCCAGCTCACCGACAGTCCCCCCAGATACGCAGTATTTT.

The chain couples TRBV6-1 to TRBJ2-3; 11 bases fit TRBD2. This CDR3 is built from 15 residues. V lost 6 bases and J lost 0; bases outside the gene matches: 2. CDR1 and CDR2 from the germline V gene are MNHNS and SASEGT. DNA of the CDR3: TGTGCCAGCAGCCGACTAGCGGGAAGCACAGATACGCAGTATTTT. This gives the protein CASSRLAGSTDTQYF.

CDR3 loop: CASSYGDRVRQPQHF. The CDR3 DNA follows: TGTGCCAGCAGTTACGGGGACAGGGTGCGACAGCCCCAGCATTTT. This chain connects TRBV6-7 to TRBJ1-5, with 9 bases lining up with TRBD1. TRBV6-7 is an open reading frame, and its role is uncertain. The CDR3 extends over 15 amino acids. The V and J ends lost 2 bases and 7 bases, in that order; junction bases with no gene match: 6.

This chain connects TRBV7-3 to TRBJ2-6; D gene uncertain. From germline, CDR1 is SGHTA and CDR2 FQGTGA. This CDR3 contains 13 residues. V lost 5 bases, J lost 2 bases, and 4 bases lay in between. The CDR3 nucleotides read TGTGCCAGCAGCATCGCTGGGGCCAACGTCCTGACTTTC. The encoded protein is CASSIAGANVLTF.

This chain uses TRBV9 with TRBJ2-1; D not resolved. V was clipped by 0 bases and J by 6 bases, with 13 bases between them. Germline lookup yields CDR1 SGDLS and CDR2 YYNGEE. This CDR3 has 15 amino acids. The DNA for the CDR3 is TGTGCCAGCAGCGTAGCTTCCACCCTAGTCAATGAGCAGTTCTTC. Encoded protein: CASSVASTLVNEQFF.

V gene TRBV10-3 combines with J gene TRBJ1-5; D is unclear. The V end lost 6 bases, the J end lost 3 bases, and 9 bases lay between the germline ends. Germline V lookup: CDR1 ENHRY, CDR2 SYGVKD. This CDR3 comprises 13 residues. CDR3: CAIRAVSNQPQHF. CDR3 coding DNA: TGTGCCATCAGGGCAGTTTCCAATCAGCCCCAGCATTTT.

The chain couples TRBV6-4 to TRBJ1-1, with a tentative D call TRBD1 (5 bases). The CDR3 has 15 residues. The germline V and J ends were trimmed by 2 bases and 4 bases, with 14 bases remaining between them. The germline CDR1 and CDR2 sequences are MRHNA and SNTAGT. In DNA, the CDR3 is TGTGCCAGCAGTGACCAGGGTTTAATGAGCACTGAAGCTTTCTTT. Protein: CASSDQGLMSTEAFF.

This clone has only one observation. The chain joins TRBV6-4 to TRBJ2-2; D ambiguous. Per the germline V gene, CDR1 is MRHNA and CDR2 is SNTAGT. V was trimmed by 5 bases and J by 8 bases, leaving 12 bases between them. The CDR3 runs to 13 residues. The CDR3, as DNA: TGTGCCAGCAGTATAACAAGTCCAGGGGAGCTGTTTTTT. Its protein product is CASSITSPGELFF.